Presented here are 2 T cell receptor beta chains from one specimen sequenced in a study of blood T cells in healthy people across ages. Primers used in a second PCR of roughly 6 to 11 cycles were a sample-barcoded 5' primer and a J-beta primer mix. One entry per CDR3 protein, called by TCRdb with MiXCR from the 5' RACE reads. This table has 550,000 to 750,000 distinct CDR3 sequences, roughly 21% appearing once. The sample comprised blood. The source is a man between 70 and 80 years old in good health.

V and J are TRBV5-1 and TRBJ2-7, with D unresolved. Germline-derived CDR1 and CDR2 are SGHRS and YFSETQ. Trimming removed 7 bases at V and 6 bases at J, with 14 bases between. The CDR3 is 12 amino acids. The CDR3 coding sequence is TGCGCCAGCCACTTTTATGGGGTCGAGCAGTACTTC. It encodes CASHFYGVEQYF. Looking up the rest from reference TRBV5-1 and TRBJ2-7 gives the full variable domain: KAGVTQTPRYLIKTRGQQVTLSCSPISGHRSVSWYQQTPGQGLQFLFEYFSETQRNKGNFPGRFSGRQFSNSRSEMNVSTLELGDSALYLCASHFYGVEQYFGPGTRLTVT.

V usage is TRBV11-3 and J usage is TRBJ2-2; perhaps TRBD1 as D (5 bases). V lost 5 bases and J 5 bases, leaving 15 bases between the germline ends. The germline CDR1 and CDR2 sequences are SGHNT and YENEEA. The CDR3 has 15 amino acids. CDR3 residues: CASSPAVKGTGELFF. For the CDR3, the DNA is TGTGCCAGCAGCCCCGCGGTTAAGGGGACCGGGGAGCTGTTTTTT.